A selection of T cell receptor beta chains follows, all from one sample in a study of blood T cell repertoires in COVID-19. Profiled with immunoSEQ multiplex PCR; TCRdb holds only in-frame clones, not every one. This repertoire shows about 190,000 clones, about four fifths found once; its top ten account for about 7.2%. Material: peripheral blood. These receptor sequences come from a man aged 60 to 75 with acute or convalescent COVID-19. The CDR3 runs from the conserved cysteine through the conserved F or W. The D gene is left open where the match is weak. Clone size, where shown, is once, few, many, or a class for clones that have expanded.

j_call d_call clone_size v_call cdr3_aa cdr3_nt
TRBJ2-3 - few TRBV30 CAWSVRLYGSTQYF TGTGCCTGGAGTGTACGCCTCTACGGGAGTACGCAGTATTTT
TRBJ1-4 TRBD1 - TRBV7-9 CASSEPTGTGVNEKLFF TGTGCCAGCAGCGAACCAACAGGGACAGGAGTTAATGAAAAACTGTTTTTT
TRBJ2-3 - - TRBV6-5 CASSYSSGGTDTQYF TGTGCCAGCAGTTACTCAAGCGGAGGAACAGATACGCAGTATTTT
TRBJ1-1 TRBD1 few TRBV5-4 CASSLEYGAGGKAFF TGTGCCAGCAGCTTGGAGTATGGAGCAGGGGGGAAAGCTTTCTTT
TRBJ1-4 - - TRBV5-4 CASSSAGGINEKLFF TGTGCCAGCAGCTCTGCCGGGGGGATAAATGAAAAACTGTTTTTT
TRBJ2-7 - once TRBV5-1 CASSLNAGTSYEQYF TGCGCCAGCAGCTTGAATGCTGGGACATCTTACGAGCAGTACTTC
TRBJ2-1 - few TRBV7-8 CASSLTDSSYNEQFF TGTGCCAGCAGCTTAACTGACAGCTCCTACAATGAGCAGTTCTTC
TRBJ2-5 TRBD2 once TRBV9 CASSVGPGGGLQETQYF TGTGCCAGCAGCGTAGGGCCCGGCGGGGGGCTCCAAGAGACCCAGTACTTC
TRBJ1-5 - - TRBV2 CASSEGRGPAQPQHF TGTGCCAGCAGTGAGGGGAGGGGACCTGCTCAGCCCCAGCATTTT
TRBJ1-5 - - TRBV18 CASSPAGHNQPQHF TGTGCCAGCTCACCGGCAGGGCACAATCAGCCCCAGCATTTT
TRBJ1-1 - - TRBV4-3 CASSPPGQNTEAFF TGCGCCAGCAGCCCCCCGGGACAGAACACTGAAGCTTTCTTT
TRBJ2-7 - - TRBV7-8 CASSLAWTAMSSYEQYF TGTGCCAGCAGCTTAGCGTGGACAGCGATGAGCTCCTACGAGCAGTACTTC
TRBJ2-7 - - TRBV3-1/TRBV3-2 CASSLGGQSTYEQYF TGTGCCAGCAGCCTAGGTGGACAGTCCACCTACGAGCAGTACTTC
TRBJ2-6 - - TRBV4-3 CASSQDTGGTGANVLTF TGCGCCAGCAGCCAAGATACGGGTGGGACAGGGGCCAACGTCCTGACTTTC
TRBJ2-5 TRBD2 - TRBV7-9 CASSISGGEETQYF TGTGCCAGCAGCATTAGCGGGGGGGAAGAGACCCAGTACTTC
TRBJ2-2 - - TRBV9 CASKQNTGELFF TGTGCCAGCAAACAGAACACCGGGGAGCTGTTTTTT
TRBJ2-7 - - TRBV27 CASGPRDSYEQYF TGTGCCAGCGGTCCCCGGGACTCCTACGAGCAGTACTTC
TRBJ1-5 - few TRBV27 CASSSVRSNQPQHF TGTGCCAGCAGTTCAGTTCGCAGCAATCAGCCCCAGCATTTT
TRBJ2-6 TRBD1 - TRBV5-4 CASSPGQASGANVLTF TGTGCCAGCAGCCCAGGACAGGCCTCTGGGGCCAACGTCCTGACTTTC
TRBJ1-6 - - TRBV5-1 CASSFRGLGQTGNSPLHF TGCGCCAGCAGCTTTAGGGGACTAGGACAGACCGGTAATTCACCCCTCCACTTT
TRBJ1-1 - - TRBV28 CASSPSRVGNTEAFF TGTGCCAGCAGCCCATCCAGGGTTGGGAACACTGAAGCTTTCTTT
TRBJ2-1 - - TRBV14 CASSQENRFRYNEQFF TGTGCCAGCAGCCAAGAAAACCGGTTCCGCTACAATGAGCAGTTCTTC
TRBJ2-1 TRBD1 - TRBV5-4 CASLGQGLNEQFF TGTGCCAGCTTAGGACAGGGGCTCAATGAGCAGTTCTTC
TRBJ2-1 TRBD2 medium-sized TRBV3-1/TRBV3-2 CASSQDPHGLAGGNEQFF TGTGCCAGCAGCCAAGATCCCCACGGACTAGCGGGGGGGAATGAGCAGTTCTTC
TRBJ1-5 TRBD1 - TRBV5-4 CASSLGTGGEPQHF TGTGCCAGCAGCTTAGGGACAGGGGGGGAGCCCCAGCATTTT
TRBJ1-1 TRBD1 - TRBV19 CASIDRGRENTEAFF TGTGCCAGTATAGACAGGGGGAGGGAGAACACTGAAGCTTTCTTT
TRBJ2-2 - - TRBV24-1 CATSLQGRELFF TGTGCCACCAGTCTACAGGGTCGGGAGCTGTTTTTT
TRBJ2-2 TRBD1 few TRBV7-6 CASSPGQGVTGELFF TGTGCCAGCAGCCCGGGACAGGGGGTAACCGGGGAGCTGTTTTTT
TRBJ2-3 - - TRBV10-3 CAISEGAGSGDTQYF TGTGCCATCAGTGAGGGGGCCGGGTCAGGGGATACGCAGTATTTT
TRBJ2-3 TRBD1 - TRBV11-2 CASSLNRGTDTQYF TGTGCCAGCAGCCTAAACAGGGGAACAGATACGCAGTATTTT
TRBJ2-7 TRBD2 - TRBV12-3/TRBV12-4 CASSGGAGHEQYF TGTGCCAGTAGCGGGGGGGCCGGGCACGAGCAGTACTTC
TRBJ2-1 - - TRBV6-6 CATKEVGGGENNEQFF TGTGCCACAAAAGAGGTAGGGGGGGGAGAAAACAATGAGCAGTTCTTC
TRBJ2-2 - - TRBV9 CASSAGVKNGGELFF TGTGCCAGCAGCGCCGGGGTCAAAAACGGCGGGGAGCTGTTTTTT